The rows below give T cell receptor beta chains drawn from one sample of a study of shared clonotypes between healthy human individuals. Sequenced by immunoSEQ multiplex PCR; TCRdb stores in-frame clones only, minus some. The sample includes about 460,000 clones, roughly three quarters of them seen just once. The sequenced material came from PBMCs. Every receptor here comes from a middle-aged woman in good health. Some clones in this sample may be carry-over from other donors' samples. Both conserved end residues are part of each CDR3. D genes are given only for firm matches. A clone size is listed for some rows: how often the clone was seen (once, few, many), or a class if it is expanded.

CDR3 protein: CASSNRDRGDEEQYF
CDR3 DNA: TGTGCCAGCAGTAACCGGGACAGGGGGGACGAAGAGCAGTACTTC
D gene: TRBD1
J gene: TRBJ2-7
clone size: -
V gene: TRBV2

CDR3 protein: CASSLAPGHSYNEQFF
CDR3 DNA: TGTGCCAGCAGCTTGGCACCCGGCCACTCCTACAATGAGCAGTTCTTC
D gene: -
J gene: TRBJ2-1
clone size: -
V gene: TRBV5-5

CDR3 protein: CASSATGWKNTGELFF
CDR3 DNA: TGTGCCAGCAGCGCTACAGGGTGGAAAAACACCGGGGAGCTGTTTTTT
D gene: -
J gene: TRBJ2-2
clone size: -
V gene: TRBV2

CDR3 protein: CASGEGAEAFF
CDR3 DNA: TGTGCCAGTGGGGAAGGGGCTGAAGCTTTCTTT
D gene: -
J gene: TRBJ1-1
clone size: -
V gene: TRBV28

CDR3 protein: CASSLNPTGANVLTF
CDR3 DNA: TGCGCCAGCAGCTTGAATCCTACTGGGGCCAACGTCCTGACTTTC
D gene: -
J gene: TRBJ2-6
clone size: few
V gene: TRBV5-1

CDR3 protein: CASSRDSASDTQYF
CDR3 DNA: TGTGCCAGCAGCCGAGACTCGGCTTCGGATACGCAGTATTTT
D gene: -
J gene: TRBJ2-3
clone size: -
V gene: TRBV28

CDR3 protein: CASSQGQGVTDTQYF
CDR3 DNA: TGTGCCAGCAGCCAAGGACAGGGGGTTACAGATACGCAGTATTTT
D gene: TRBD1
J gene: TRBJ2-3
clone size: few
V gene: TRBV4-2

CDR3 protein: CAWNEGYEQYF
CDR3 DNA: TGTGCCTGGAATGAGGGTTATGAGCAGTACTTC
D gene: -
J gene: TRBJ2-7
clone size: -
V gene: TRBV30

CDR3 protein: CASSLEGLARNEQFF
CDR3 DNA: TGCGCCAGCAGCTTGGAGGGACTAGCGAGGAATGAGCAGTTCTTC
D gene: TRBD2
J gene: TRBJ2-1
clone size: -
V gene: TRBV5-1

CDR3 protein: CASSLDRGNTEAFF
CDR3 DNA: TGTGCCAGCAGCTTAGATCGGGGGAACACTGAAGCTTTCTTT
D gene: -
J gene: TRBJ1-1
clone size: -
V gene: TRBV13

CDR3 protein: CASSGTSGRALFF
CDR3 DNA: TGTGCCAGCTCAGGGACTAGCGGGAGGGCCCTGTTCTTC
D gene: TRBD2
J gene: TRBJ2-1
clone size: -
V gene: TRBV6-4